Listed below are T cell receptor beta chains from one sample, sequenced in a study of T cell responses to AZD1222 COVID-19 vaccine. Only in-frame clones appear in the TCRdb table, and some are missing; sequencing was by immunoSEQ multiplex PCR. The sample comprises about 86,000 clones, around nine tenths of which are singletons, and about 2.2% rests with the top ten. Sequencing was performed on peripheral blood, taken on day 0 of AZD1222 vaccination. The source is an adult in good health. Both conserved end residues are trimmed from each CDR3. Not every row has a clone size; where given, it reads once, few, many or a size class.

V: TRBV3-1/TRBV3-2
J: TRBJ1-1
size: -
CDR3: ASSQVGRGPTEAF

V: TRBV9
J: TRBJ2-3
size: -
CDR3: ASSVGEATDTQY

V: TRBV6-5
J: TRBJ2-1
size: -
CDR3: ASKLAGAGEQF

V: TRBV24-1
J: TRBJ2-3
size: once
CDR3: ATSDGFQDTQY

V: TRBV18
J: TRBJ2-5
size: -
CDR3: ASSPPASRETQY

V: TRBV6-5
J: TRBJ2-7
size: -
CDR3: ASSKREGYEQY

V: TRBV6-1
J: TRBJ2-1
size: -
CDR3: ASSALLAGADNEQF

V: TRBV19
J: TRBJ2-1
size: -
CDR3: ATSLSGSSYNEQF

V: TRBV6-5
J: TRBJ2-5
size: -
CDR3: ASSDGTVGRETQY

V: TRBV4-3
J: TRBJ2-5
size: -
CDR3: ASSQDVLAGGRVETQY

V: TRBV5-1
J: TRBJ2-2
size: once
CDR3: ASEPRGATGELF

V: TRBV18
J: TRBJ1-2
size: -
CDR3: ASSPTHRVIGYT

V: TRBV27
J: TRBJ2-1
size: few
CDR3: ASSRGDTYNEQF

V: TRBV7-9
J: TRBJ2-5
size: -
CDR3: ASSLGGTDQETQY

V: TRBV30
J: TRBJ2-3
size: -
CDR3: AWSVVVSTDTQY

V: TRBV18
J: TRBJ2-2
size: -
CDR3: ASSPIGQGAGTGELF

V: TRBV7-2
J: TRBJ1-2
size: -
CDR3: ASSLSLRYGYT

V: TRBV19
J: TRBJ2-1
size: -
CDR3: ASSSRQGPYNEQF

V: TRBV7-2
J: TRBJ2-7
size: -
CDR3: ASSPRTGFGYEQY

V: TRBV5-5
J: TRBJ1-4
size: -
CDR3: ASRPGSTAANEKLF

V: TRBV4-2
J: TRBJ2-3
size: -
CDR3: ASSQEVRGKGEYIQY

V: TRBV28
J: TRBJ1-3
size: -
CDR3: ASTGAPGNTIY

V: TRBV5-1
J: TRBJ1-3
size: -
CDR3: ASSISTGNTIY

V: TRBV19
J: TRBJ1-4
size: -
CDR3: ASTNQWRGATNEKLF

V: TRBV30
J: TRBJ1-1
size: once
CDR3: AWSNSRQGMSTEAF

V: TRBV24-1
J: TRBJ2-3
size: -
CDR3: ATSAGTRSTDTQY

V: TRBV11-2
J: TRBJ2-5
size: -
CDR3: ASSTPPGAQY

V: TRBV5-6
J: TRBJ1-2
size: -
CDR3: ASSLAGRVLRGYT

V: TRBV12-3/TRBV12-4
J: TRBJ2-5
size: -
CDR3: ASSSNAEGTQY

V: TRBV25-1
J: TRBJ1-5
size: -
CDR3: ASSTGDSQPQH

V: TRBV30
J: TRBJ1-1
size: -
CDR3: AWINRGMNTEAF

V: TRBV12-5
J: TRBJ1-2
size: -
CDR3: ASGLVRSSTGFYGYT

V: TRBV11-1
J: TRBJ2-2
size: -
CDR3: ASSLGLAVNTGELF

V: TRBV10-1
J: TRBJ1-3
size: -
CDR3: ASSEPSGVRNTIY

V: TRBV11-3
J: TRBJ1-5
size: -
CDR3: ASSLGKGSNQPQH

V: TRBV5-1
J: TRBJ1-1
size: -
CDR3: ASSLGQGVTEAF

V: TRBV4-1
J: TRBJ1-5
size: few
CDR3: ASSRGQGLGQPQH